Detailed here is one TCR beta chain. Its antigen is unidentified. The repertoire was sequenced with immunoSEQ multiplex PCR; TCRdb's copy has only in-frame clones and lacks some. Of 34,000 or so clones in the sample, more than 85% were seen once. V was pared by 0 bases and J by 4 bases, with 5 bases of the junction left unmatched. The CDR3 runs to 17 residues. CDR1 and CDR2 from the germline V gene are ENHRY and SYGVKD. The data belong to a study of monozygotic twins with cystic fibrosis. Study results and limitations: In this small cohort, shared CDR3 numbers showed no association with age, concordance or disease severity. The repertoire was suggested to be naive-dominated, clonality median around 0.01.

Sequenced: blood. This TCR derives from a girl aged 2 to 9 with cystic fibrosis. The chain combines TRBV10-3 with TRBJ2-3; 12 bases are a match to TRBD2. CDR3 region: CAISESKLAGGADTQYF. The CDR3 DNA reads as TGTGCCATCAGTGAGTCGAAGCTAGCGGGGGGGGCAGATACGCAGTATTTT.